This T cell receptor beta chain was observed in a study of cytomegalovirus exposure and HLA in healthy donors. The primer mix had 60 Vbeta and 13 Jbeta primers. Libraries were prepared by immunoSEQ multiplex PCR; TCRdb keeps only in-frame clonotypes and omits some of them. The table shows 150,000 to 200,000 clones, with approximately 75% occurring only once. The receptor was isolated from a woman aged 18-29 years in good health and CMV-seronegative. The specimen sequenced was PBMCs.

CDR3: CASTSGGTFYEQYF. CDR3 DNA sequence: TGTGCCAGCACTAGCGGAGGAACCTTCTACGAGCAGTACTTC. The V gene is TRBV6-1, the J gene TRBJ2-7; 7 positions match TRBD2. The CDR3 consists of 14 residues. CDR1 is MNHNS and CDR2 is SASEGT in the germline V gene. V dropped 7 bases and J dropped 3; count of bases not matched to a gene: 9.